This is a list of T cell receptor beta chains from one sample in a study of T cells in Graves' hyperthyroidism and ophthalmopathy. TCRdb fed the multiplex PCR reads into MiXCR, producing one record per CDR3 protein. The data show roughly 570,000 distinct CDR3 sequences, roughly 50% seen once. Input material: peripheral blood or thyroid tissue (not recorded which). The receptors originated from an adult woman with Graves' disease, either hyperthyroidism or ophthalmopathy (not recorded which). Each CDR3 is given with its conserved first and last residue. D genes are given only for firm matches. For some rows the clone size is stated as once, few or many, or as a class when expanded; others skip it.

>many|-|TRBV20-1|TRBJ2-2
CSARDRPGYTNTGELFF
TGCAGTGCTAGAGATCGACCGGGATACACGAACACCGGGGAGCTGTTTTTT
>many|-|TRBV2|TRBJ1-5
CASSDYSNQPQHF
TGTGCCAGCAGCGACTATAGCAATCAGCCCCAGCATTTT
>many|TRBD2|TRBV11-2|TRBJ2-5
CASSSIAGWGETQYF
TGTGCCAGCAGCTCGATAGCGGGATGGGGGGAGACCCAGTACTTC
>-|-|TRBV10-3|TRBJ1-1
CAISEGSLNTEAFF
TGTGCCATCAGTGAGGGCAGTCTGAACACTGAAGCTTTCTTT
>many|TRBD1|TRBV2|TRBJ1-3
CASSAGTASSGNTIYF
TGTGCCAGCAGTGCCGGGACAGCTAGCTCTGGAAACACCATATATTTT
>-|-|TRBV7-6|TRBJ1-1
CASSSYEGVTEAFF
TGTGCCAGCAGCTCCTACGAGGGGGTCACTGAAGCTTTCTTT
>many|TRBD2|TRBV6-4|TRBJ2-3
CASSASGSTDTQYF
TGTGCCAGCAGTGCTAGCGGGAGCACAGATACGCAGTATTTT
>-|-|TRBV7-3|TRBJ1-1
CASSLSGQSNTEAFF
TGTGCCAGCAGCTTATCAGGGCAGTCGAACACTGAAGCTTTCTTT
>few|-|TRBV29-1|TRBJ2-5
CSSRDTQETQYF
TGCAGCTCGCGGGACACCCAAGAGACCCAGTACTTC
>-|TRBD2|TRBV11-3|TRBJ2-3
CASSGGTSGRLGADTQYF
TGTGCCAGCAGCGGGGGGACTAGCGGCCGACTTGGCGCAGATACGCAGTATTTT
>-|-|TRBV20-1|TRBJ2-5
CSAGEMMETQYF
TGCAGTGCTGGAGAAATGATGGAGACCCAGTACTTC
>once|-|TRBV12-3/TRBV12-4|TRBJ1-1
CASSFEDIMNTEAFF
TGTGCCAGCAGTTTTGAGGACATTATGAACACTGAAGCTTTCTTT
>-|-|TRBV12-3/TRBV12-4|TRBJ1-1
CASSLNFGTEAFF
TGTGCCAGCAGTTTGAATTTCGGCACTGAAGCTTTCTTT
>many|-|TRBV7-8|TRBJ1-2
CASSLTIQGLHGYTF
TGTGCCAGCAGCTTAACCATACAGGGTCTGCATGGCTACACCTTC
>many|-|TRBV7-9|TRBJ2-7
CASSSTPPGLDYEQYF
TGTGCCAGCAGCTCGACTCCACCGGGACTGGACTACGAGCAGTACTTC